The TCR beta chain described here comes from a study of technical replicates of blood from several donors. With 3 bases removed from V and 7 bases from J, the gap between germline ends came to 13 bases. In germline, CDR1 is LNHDA, CDR2 SQIVND (reference sequence). The CDR3 is 14 residues long. Sequencing used immunoSEQ multiplex PCR; TCRdb keeps in-frame clones, though not all of them. The table includes approximately 89,000 clones, roughly 94% detected once. The material sequenced was T cells isolated from PBMCs. The TCR sequence derives from a human donor in good health. The V and J genes are TRBV19 and TRBJ2-1; D may be TRBD1 (5 bases). The CDR3 here is CASSISTVMNEQFF. CDR3 nucleotide sequence: TGTGCCAGTAGTATCTCGACAGTAATGAATGAGCAGTTCTTC. Full variable domain (missing parts from reference TRBV19 and TRBJ2-1): DGGITQSPKYLFRKEGQNVTLSCEQNLNHDAMYWYRQDPGQGLRLIYYSQIVNDFQKGDIAEGYSVSREKKESFPLTVTSAQKNPTAFYLCASSISTVMNEQFFGPGTRLTVL.